The next 22 T cell receptor beta chains were all read from a single sample in a study of blood T cells in healthy people across ages. PCR was performed a second time for about 7 to 12 cycles using a sample-barcoded 5' primer and a J-beta primer mix. TCRdb called the 5' RACE reads again in MiXCR, with one record for every CDR3 protein. The sample has about 1.4 million distinct CDR3 sequences, roughly 64% seen once; the top ten hold about 6.7%. The source material was blood. These receptors were taken from a man aged 18 to 30 in good health.

The J gene is TRBJ1-1, the V gene TRBV6-1; D unclear. This CDR3 is 13 amino acids long. Per germline, CDR1 MNHNS and CDR2 SASEGT. V was trimmed by 3 bases and J by 0 bases, leaving 5 bases between them. As DNA, the CDR3 is TGTGCCAGCAGTGAGTCAGTGAACACTGAAGCTTTCTTT. As protein: CASSESVNTEAFF.

This chain uses TRBV24-1 with TRBJ2-1; no firm D call. V was trimmed by 4 bases and J by 3 bases, leaving 15 bases between them. The CDR3 totals 16 residues. Germline lookup yields CDR1 KGHDR and CDR2 SFDVKD. Written as DNA, the CDR3 is TGTGCCACCAGTGACACCGACGCATCGGACTACAATGAGCAGTTCTTC. Its translation is CATSDTDASDYNEQFF.

The V and J genes are TRBV12-3 or TRBV12-4 and TRBJ2-3; TRBD2 matches at 8 bases. V dropped 3 bases and J dropped 3; count of bases not matched to a gene: 11. The CDR3 is 17 amino acids. The CDR3 sequence is CASSFLTGGVGTDTQYF. For the CDR3, the DNA is TGTGCCAGCAGTTTCCTAACGGGAGGGGTTGGGACAGATACGCAGTATTTT.

This clonotype showed up just a few times. This chain connects TRBV2 to TRBJ2-7, with D hard to call. The germline gives CDR1 SNHLY, CDR2 FYNNEI. The CDR3 is made up of 13 amino acids. The ends were cut back, 1 base at V and 2 bases at J, with 6 bases in the middle. The CDR3 DNA is TGTGCCAGCAGTGAAGGGGCGACCTACGAGCAGTACTTC. Translating it yields CASSEGATYEQYF.

V usage is TRBV4-1 and J usage is TRBJ2-1; TRBD2 aligns across 7 bases. CDR1 and CDR2 from the germline V gene are MGHRA and YSYEKL. This CDR3 is 14 amino acids long. The junction had 4 bases not matched to a gene; V was cut back by 2 bases and J by 6 bases. DNA of the CDR3: TGCGCCAGCAGCCAACTCGGGAGGTCCAATGAGCAGTTCTTC. Its protein product is CASSQLGRSNEQFF.

This rearrangement joins TRBV20-1 to TRBJ2-1; 9 nucleotides agree with TRBD1. J gave up 6 bases and V 1 base, and 4 bases lay outside the gene matches. This CDR3 region has 14 residues. The germline V gene has CDR1 DFQATT and CDR2 SNEGSKA (reference sequence). CDR3 nucleotide sequence: TGCAGTGCTAGAGCGGGACAGGGTCTCAATGAGCAGTTCTTC. Its translation is CSARAGQGLNEQFF.

The sample holds a few counts of this clonotype. This chain uses TRBV28 with TRBJ2-1; D may be TRBD1 (8 bases). The germline gives CDR1 MDHEN, CDR2 SYDVKM. The CDR3 runs to 16 residues. V dropped 4 bases and J dropped 8 bases, with 21 bases sitting between them. CDR3 in DNA: TGTGCCAGCAGTTATCCAGGGGGCGGGAGATTTGATGAGCAGTTCTTC. It specifies CASSYPGGGRFDEQFF.

V gene TRBV6-5 combines with J gene TRBJ2-1; 9 nucleotides align to TRBD2. The closer fit of TRBJ2-7 to the DNA end suggests the J call may be wrong. The germline gives CDR1 MNHEY, CDR2 SVGAGI. There are 15 residues in the CDR3. The CDR3 is CASSYGTSSYNEQYF. Here the CDR3 DNA reads TGTGCCAGCAGTTACGGGACTAGCTCCTACAATGAGCAGTACTTC.

The V call is TRBV6-5, the J call TRBJ2-5, with unresolved D. The germline V gene encodes CDR1 MNHEY and CDR2 SVGAGI. The CDR3 spans 13 residues. The V end lost 2 bases, the J end lost 11 bases, and 15 bases lay between the germline ends. This CDR3 reads CASSYGFRNEQYF. DNA of the CDR3: TGTGCCAGCAGTTACGGGTTCAGAAATGAGCAGTACTTC.

The rearrangement joins TRBV28 to TRBJ2-5; 9 bases match TRBD1. The J call may be incorrect, as the DNA end agrees better with TRBJ2-7. CDR1 and CDR2 (germline): MDHEN, SYDVKM. This CDR3 has 14 residues. CDR3 nucleotide sequence: TGTGCCAGCAGGAGGGACAGGGCCCCCTACGAGCAGTACTTC. As protein: CASRRDRAPYEQYF.

This clonotype was counted a few times. The V and J genes are TRBV28 and TRBJ2-2, with TRBD1 as a possible D gene (5 bases). The germline gives CDR1 MDHEN, CDR2 SYDVKM. CDR3 size: 15 residues. V dropped 4 bases and J dropped 4 bases, with 13 bases sitting between them. The CDR3 nucleotides are TGTGCCAGCAGTTCCTCTCTCAGGGCCACCGGGGAGCTGTTTTTT. The encoded protein is CASSSSLRATGELFF.

The chain employs TRBV12-3 or TRBV12-4 and TRBJ1-1; 7 bases map to TRBD1. After removal of 3 bases from V and 5 bases from J, the junction contained 9 bases not matched to a gene. This CDR3 spans 15 amino acids. CDR3 nucleotide sequence: TGTGCCAGCAGTTTGAAAGAGGGGGCGAGGACTGAAGCTTTCTTT. Residues: CASSLKEGARTEAFF.

This clonotype was found a few times. V is TRBV29-1 and J is TRBJ2-3; D is ambiguous. The CDR3 runs to 11 residues. CDR1 and CDR2 (germline): SQVTM, ANQGSEA. With 6 bases removed from V and 5 bases from J, the gap between germline ends came to 9 bases. CDR3 nucleotide sequence: TGCAGCGTGCCTATTGGAGATACGCAGTATTTT. The encoded protein is CSVPIGDTQYF.

This clonotype turned up a few times. V is TRBV7-9 and J is TRBJ1-1; D is ambiguous. V was cut by 1 base and J by 3 bases, with 9 bases left in between. In germline, CDR1 is SEHNR, CDR2 FQNEAQ (reference sequence). CDR3 length: 14 residues. CDR3 DNA sequence: TGTGCCAGCAGCTTAGGTCTGGGCTACACTGAAGCTTTCTTT. Translated, it gives CASSLGLGYTEAFF. The variable domain in full, completed from reference TRBV7-9 and TRBJ1-1, reads DTGVSQNPRHKITKRGQNVTFRCDPISEHNRLYWYRQTLGQGPEFLTYFQNEAQLEKSRLLSDRFSAERPKGSFSTLEIQRTEQGDSAMYLCASSLGLGYTEAFFGQGTRLTVV.

CDR3 coding DNA: TGCAGTGCTAGAGATCACGTGGCTAGCGGAGCGAACACCGGGGAGCTGTTTTTT. Translated: CSARDHVASGANTGELFF. The V and J genes are TRBV20-1 and TRBJ2-2, with TRBD2 matching over 7 bases. The CDR3 covers 18 residues. V was clipped by 0 bases and J by 0 bases; unmatched bases: 10. Germline V gives CDR1 DFQATT, CDR2 SNEGSKA (reference sequence).

CDR3: CASDLGVDTQYF. The CDR3 nucleotides are TGTGCCAGCGACCTGGGGGTGGATACGCAGTATTTT. The V and J genes are TRBV6-1 and TRBJ2-3; D possibly matches TRBD1 or TRBD2 (5 bases each). The germline V gene has CDR1 MNHNS and CDR2 SASEGT. The CDR3 extends over 12 amino acids. V lost 8 bases, J lost 6 bases, and 12 bases lay in between.

This rearrangement joins TRBV28 to TRBJ1-2, with D unclear. This CDR3 contains 14 residues. V lost 5 bases and J lost 3, with 13 bases in between. Germline values: CDR1 MDHEN, CDR2 SYDVKM. For the CDR3, the DNA is TGTGCCAGCAGTATCACCCCGGGTGACTATGGCTACACCTTC. It encodes CASSITPGDYGYTF.

The chain recombines TRBV6-6 with TRBJ2-1; 10 bases are shared with TRBD2. In germline, CDR1 is MNHNY, CDR2 SVGAGI (reference sequence). The CDR3 loop spans 17 amino acids. The V segment lost 5 bases and the J segment 7 bases; nucleotides outside the gene matches: 14. In DNA form, the CDR3 reads TGTGCCAGCAGTCGCGCCGGGGCAGCGGGGGGGCGGAATGAGCAGTTCTTC. It encodes CASSRAGAAGGRNEQFF.

This chain connects TRBV20-1 to TRBJ1-1, with D perhaps matching TRBD1 (6 bases). Trimming left V 1 base short and J 1 base short, with 16 bases between. Germline CDR1 reads DFQATT; CDR2 reads SNEGSKA (reference sequence). The CDR3 is 16 residues long. CDR3 region: CSARASPGGRNTEAFF. CDR3 coding DNA: TGCAGTGCTAGAGCCTCCCCGGGGGGCCGGAACACTGAAGCTTTCTTT.

This clonotype was recorded a few times. This chain links TRBV20-1 with TRBJ1-2; D gene uncertain. V was pared by 3 bases and J by 7 bases, with 6 bases between. Germline V gene sequence: CDR1 DFQATT, CDR2 SNEGSKA (reference sequence). This CDR3 has 10 residues. In DNA, the CDR3 is TGCAGTGCTAGTGATTTTGGCTACACCTTC. This gives the protein CSASDFGYTF.

V is TRBV7-9 and J is TRBJ2-4; D is uncertain. The CDR3 spans 13 residues. The germline gives CDR1 SEHNR, CDR2 FQNEAQ (reference sequence). With 3 bases removed from V and 1 base from J, the gap between germline ends came to 4 bases. For the CDR3, the DNA is TGTGCCAGCAGCTTCCGCGCCAAAAACATTCAGTACTTC. Translated: CASSFRAKNIQYF.

This clonotype was seen once. The rearrangement links TRBV28 to TRBJ2-1; D is possibly TRBD1 (7 bases). V was cut by 1 base and J by 4 bases, with 17 bases left in between. The CDR3 runs to 17 residues. Germline V gene lookup returns CDR1 MDHEN and CDR2 SYDVKM. The DNA of the CDR3 is TGTGCCAGCAGTTTATTTCGTTGGGCAGGGGGGTACAATGAGCAGTTCTTC. Translation gives CASSLFRWAGGYNEQFF.